In its sample, the clone carrying this T cell receptor (beta chain) was seen once. Its specificity is unknown. A multiplex PCR was run with 60 Vbeta primers and 13 Jbeta primers. Data came from immunoSEQ multiplex PCR; TCRdb stores just in-frame clones and leaves some out. The sample records approximately 120,000 clones, 73% being singletons. The entry originates in a study of cytomegalovirus exposure and HLA in healthy donors. General observations from the study: Researchers reported from a later analysis that most CMV-associated TCR beta chains appeared HLA-restricted. Under in vitro conditions, a few CMV-associated chains were confirmed as specific for CMV antigens.

The V end lost 1 base, the J end lost 5 bases, and 14 bases lay between the germline ends. The CDR3 has 15 residues. The germline gives CDR1 SNHLY, CDR2 FYNNEI. This clonotype originated in a man aged 60 to 69 in good health and CMV-seropositive. The J gene is TRBJ2-5, the V gene TRBV2, with D possibly being TRBD2 (5 bases). Sequenced input: PBMCs. DNA of the CDR3: TGTGCCAGCAGTGAAGTCCTTTCCTCGGGGGAGACCCAGTACTTC. Translating gives CASSEVLSSGETQYF.